The clone carrying this T cell receptor (beta chain) was picked up many times. Compared with germline, one end of the junction differs, possibly owing to a read error. Via MiXCR, TCRdb re-called the RT-PCR reads, giving one row per CDR3 protein. The sample carries hundreds of thousands of distinct CDR3 sequences, 11% recorded once. CDR1 is SSHAT and CDR2 is FNYEAQ in the germline V gene (reference sequence). This CDR3 comprises 14 residues. This entry belongs to a study of response to subunit inactivated influenza vaccine. Separately, the same data were catalogued under a study of T cells expressing NK-cell markers. That study adds: As the method of synthesis, 5'RACE template switching with UMIs yielded TCR beta cDNA. NKG2C+ dominant clonotypes from several donors made up roughly 1.0-8% of CD8+ T cells.

This sequence originates from a man aged 45-65 years who received an inactivated influenza vaccine. Sequencing was performed on PBMCs from blood, taken on the day of vaccination. The V gene is TRBV7-7, the J gene TRBJ2-1; a possible D gene is TRBD2 (7 bases). CDR3 amino acids: CASSSGGHYNEQFF. CDR3 DNA: TGTGCTAGCAGCTCCGGGGGGCACTACAATGAGCAGTTCTTC.